The 17 T cell receptor beta chains reported below all come from one sample, sequenced in a study of blood T cell repertoires in COVID-19 (dated by TCRdb to 2018 to 2020). The library was obtained by the immunoSEQ multiplex PCR assay. Here the immuneACCESS table is served through TCRdb, limited to in-frame sequences with V and J called. Missing clones are a known gap in these copies; in checked studies unresolved V genes cover under half, and the rest lacks a known reason. The sample records about 170,000 clones, roughly 91% of which are singletons. Under 5% of the sample belongs to the ten largest clones. The sample taken for sequencing was peripheral blood. These receptors came from a woman aged 50 to 60 with acute or convalescent COVID-19.

The chain is built from TRBV5-4 and TRBJ1-2; D perhaps matches TRBD1 (6 bases). The germline V gene has CDR1 SGHNT and CDR2 YYREEE (reference sequence). The V end was cut by 2 bases, the J end by 2 bases, with 7 bases between. The CDR3 loop spans 13 amino acids. The CDR3 spells CASSFQGNYGYTF. CDR3 nucleotides: TGTGCCAGCAGCTTTCAGGGGAACTATGGCTACACCTTC. The full variable domain, rest sourced from reference TRBV5-4 and TRBJ1-2, is ETGVTQSPTHLIKTRGQQVTLRCSSQSGHNTVSWYQQALGQGPQFIFQYYREEENGRGNFPPRFSGLQFPNYSSELNVNALELDDSALYLCASSFQGNYGYTFGSGTRLTVV.

The gene calls are TRBV18 and TRBJ1-1, with no clear D. V was pared by 6 bases and J by 4 bases, with 12 bases between. The CDR3 extends over 13 amino acids. From germline, CDR1 is KGHSH and CDR2 LQKENI. In DNA form, the CDR3 reads TGTGCCAGCTCGGAATGGGGAGGCACTGAAGCTTTCTTT. Residues: CASSEWGGTEAFF.

The J gene is TRBJ1-2, the V gene TRBV2; 7 positions match TRBD1. This CDR3 is 13 amino acids long. From germline, CDR1 is SNHLY and CDR2 FYNNEI. V dropped 2 bases and J dropped 8; count of bases not matched to a gene: 5. The CDR3 here is CASSEFDRAGYTF. The CDR3 region has the DNA TGTGCCAGCAGTGAATTTGACAGGGCGGGCTACACCTTC.

J is TRBJ1-5 and V is TRBV15; 10 bases align to TRBD1. Germline V gives CDR1 LNHNV, CDR2 YYDKDF (reference sequence). CDR3 size: 15 residues. V dropped 6 bases and J dropped 5; count of bases not matched to a gene: 7. The CDR3 reads CATRAGQGMDQPQHF. As DNA, the CDR3 is TGTGCCACCAGAGCGGGACAGGGGATGGATCAGCCCCAGCATTTT.

The chain uses TRBV6-5 and TRBJ1-2; 7 positions match TRBD1. This CDR3 region has 15 residues. V was pared by 6 bases and J by 0 bases, with 7 bases of the junction left unmatched. In germline, CDR1 is MNHEY, CDR2 SVGAGI. The CDR3 region has the DNA TGTGCCAGCAGACGACAGGGCCAAACTAACTATGGCTACACCTTC. Amino acids: CASRRQGQTNYGYTF.

This chain connects TRBV6-2 or TRBV6-3 to TRBJ1-2; D may be TRBD1 (5 bases). The CDR3 consists of 15 residues. Germline V gene data show CDR1 as MNHEY and CDR2 as SVGEGT. V lost 6 bases and J 1 base, leaving 15 bases between the germline ends. CDR3 amino acids: CASSPLTDSNYGYTF. The CDR3 nucleotides are TGTGCCAGCAGCCCTCTCACCGACAGTAACTATGGCTACACCTTC.

V and J are TRBV7-8 and TRBJ2-7; TRBD2 might be the D (5 bases). Germline V CDR1 and CDR2: SGHVS, FQNEAQ. The CDR3 consists of 15 residues. Trimming shortened V by 4 bases and J by 2 bases, and 15 bases separated the two germline ends. The DNA for the CDR3 is TGTGCCAGCAGCTCCCGAGGAGGATCCGCCTACGAGCAGTACTTC. This sequence encodes CASSSRGGSAYEQYF.

This chain uses TRBV3-1 (or the pseudogene TRBV3-2) with TRBJ1-1, with 9 bases that match TRBD1. Trimming took 3 bases from V and 4 from J; bases not matched to a gene: 3. This CDR3 has 14 amino acids. Germline V gene lookup returns CDR1 LGHDT and CDR2 YNNKEL (reference sequence). Here the CDR3 DNA reads TGTGCCAGCAGCCACCCGGACAGGGGCACTGAAGCTTTCTTT. Protein sequence: CASSHPDRGTEAFF.

The chain combines TRBV6-1 with TRBJ1-2; D is unresolved. V lost 2 bases and J lost 9, with 7 bases in between. Germline V gene lookup returns CDR1 MNHNS and CDR2 SASEGT. The CDR3 extends over 11 amino acids. CDR3 sequence reads: CASSEQSSYTF. The CDR3 coding sequence is TGTGCCAGCAGTGAACAGTCGAGCTACACCTTC.

This clone was recorded only once. The chain couples TRBV29-1 to TRBJ1-1, with unresolved D. V gave up 0 bases and J gave up 4 bases, with 12 bases separating them. Per germline, CDR1 SQVTM and CDR2 ANQGSEA. This CDR3 is 14 amino acids long. CDR3 bases: TGCAGCGTTGAAGAGCCCAGTCCGGGCACTGAAGCTTTCTTT. It is translated as CSVEEPSPGTEAFF.

A single count supports this clone. The rearrangement joins TRBV18 to TRBJ1-5; 7 bases agree with TRBD1. Germline V gene sequence: CDR1 KGHSH, CDR2 LQKENI. Trimming at V came to 3 bases and at J to 5 bases, leaving 1 base not matched to a gene. CDR3 length: 13 residues. CDR3 region: CASSPDRDQPQHF. The CDR3 DNA reads as TGTGCCAGCTCACCTGACAGGGATCAGCCCCAGCATTTT.

This clone was counted a few times. One end of the junction fails to match germline, which may point to a read error. This chain connects TRBV4-3 to TRBJ2-3; D possibly corresponds to TRBD1 (6 bases). The CDR3 loop spans 16 amino acids. CDR1 and CDR2 (germline): LGHNA, YSLEER. This chain's CDR3 is CASSQDRDTHTYTQYF. CDR3 bases: TGCGCCAGCAGCCAAGACCGGGACACACACACATATACGCAGTATTTT.

This chain links TRBV5-6 with TRBJ1-3; no definite D call. This CDR3 comprises 15 residues. Germline CDR1 SGHDT, CDR2 YYEEEE. V gave up 2 bases and J gave up 0 bases, with 9 bases separating them. This chain's CDR3 is CASSFGLPSGNTIYF. The CDR3 coding sequence is TGTGCCAGCAGCTTTGGACTTCCCTCTGGAAACACCATATATTTT.

The genes are TRBV7-6 and TRBJ2-3; the match to TRBD1 covers 7 bases. Losses at the gene ends were 0 bases for V and 4 bases for J; bases not matched to a gene: 7. This CDR3 contains 16 residues. Germline V CDR1 and CDR2: SGHVS, FNYEAQ. CDR3 protein: CASSLAGGRSADTQYF. In DNA, the CDR3 is TGTGCCAGCAGCTTAGCAGGGGGCCGCAGCGCAGATACGCAGTATTTT.

This clone has only one observation. This chain joins TRBV15 and TRBJ2-7; D is uncertain. The length of the CDR3 is 13 residues. The germline V gene has CDR1 LNHNV and CDR2 YYDKDF (reference sequence). Trimming cost V 5 bases and J 9 bases, with 17 bases left between them. DNA of the CDR3: TGTGCCACCAGCGGCATTCAGGCCTTTGGGCAGTACTTC. As protein: CATSGIQAFGQYF.

The gene calls are TRBV3-1 (or the pseudogene TRBV3-2) and TRBJ2-7, with TRBD2 matching over 14 bases. V lost 4 bases, J lost 1 base, and 3 bases stayed unmatched. CDR3 length equals 16 residues. CDR1 and CDR2 from the germline V gene are LGHDT and YNNKEL (reference sequence). CDR3 in amino acids: CASSPRTSGGSYEQYF. CDR3 nucleotide sequence: TGTGCCAGCAGCCCCCGGACTAGCGGGGGGTCCTACGAGCAGTACTTC.

The chain carries TRBV2 and TRBJ1-1, with TRBD1 matching over 8 bases. The V gene's germline CDR1 is SNHLY and CDR2 FYNNEI. With 7 bases clipped from V and 1 base from J, the junction kept 5 bases outside the gene matches. This CDR3 is 14 amino acids long. The CDR3 sequence: CASTPGGPNTEAFF. The CDR3 DNA reads as TGTGCCAGCACCCCAGGGGGCCCGAACACTGAAGCTTTCTTT.